This is a list of T cell receptor beta chains from one sample in a study of T cell clonotyping in hematopoietic cell transplantation. Libraries were prepared by immunoSEQ multiplex PCR; TCRdb keeps only in-frame clonotypes and omits some of them. Of fewer than 100,000 clones listed, 90% to 97% are singletons. The input for sequencing was peripheral blood mononuclear cells, taken before stem cell transplant. The receptor source for this set is a woman aged 50 to 65 with acute myeloid leukemia. Some clones in this sample may be carry-over from other donors' samples. Both conserved end residues are trimmed from each CDR3.

v_call cdr3_aa
TRBV19 ASSSESRAATGELF
TRBV19 ASNGAPGARADTQY
TRBV7-2 ASSLERGNYGYT
TRBV5-8 ASSLAKGVSNQPQH
TRBV7-7 ASSLAGGLDTQY
TRBV7-9 ASSLLRTNEKLF
TRBV6-1 ASRESGTGYGYT
TRBV28 ASSRYRDRSTYEQY
TRBV6-6 ASSPGPLGGQETQY
TRBV6-5 ASSTTGLGSYEQY
TRBV7-9 ASSGDSTGELF
TRBV28 ASSTNREARNQPQH
TRBV19 ASMAAINEKLF
TRBV9 ASSVVRGLGREQY
TRBV28 ASRPRTGGGEQY
TRBV10-3 AISEEGRGWEETQY